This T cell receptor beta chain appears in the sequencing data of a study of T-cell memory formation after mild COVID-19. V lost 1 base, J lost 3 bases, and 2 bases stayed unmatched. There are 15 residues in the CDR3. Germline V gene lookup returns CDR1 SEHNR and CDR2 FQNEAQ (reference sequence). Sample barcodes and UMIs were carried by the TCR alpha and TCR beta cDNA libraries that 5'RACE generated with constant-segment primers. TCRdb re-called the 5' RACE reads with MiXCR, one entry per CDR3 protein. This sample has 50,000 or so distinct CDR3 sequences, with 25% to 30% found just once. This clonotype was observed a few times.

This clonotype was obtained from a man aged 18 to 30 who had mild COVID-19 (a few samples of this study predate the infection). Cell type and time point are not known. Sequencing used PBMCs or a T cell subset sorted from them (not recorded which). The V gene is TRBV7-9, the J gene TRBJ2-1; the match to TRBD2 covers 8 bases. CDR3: CASSLVAGSYNEQFF. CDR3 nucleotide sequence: TGTGCCAGCAGCTTAGTAGCGGGAAGCTACAATGAGCAGTTCTTC.